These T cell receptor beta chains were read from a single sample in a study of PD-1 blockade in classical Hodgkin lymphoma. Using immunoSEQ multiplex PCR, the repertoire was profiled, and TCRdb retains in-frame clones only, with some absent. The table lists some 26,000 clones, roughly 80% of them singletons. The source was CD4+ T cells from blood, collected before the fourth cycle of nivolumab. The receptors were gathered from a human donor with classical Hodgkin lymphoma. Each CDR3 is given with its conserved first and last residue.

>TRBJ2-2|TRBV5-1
CASSPMGPRHTGELFF
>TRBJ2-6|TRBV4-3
CASSQAGPHSGANVLTF
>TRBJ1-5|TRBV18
CASSLIGGANQPQHF
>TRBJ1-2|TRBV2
CASRTGLSNYGYTF
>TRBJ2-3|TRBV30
CAWRVGDTQYF
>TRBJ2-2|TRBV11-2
CASRPFGGADTGELFF
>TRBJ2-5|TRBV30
CAWGQGSAETQYF
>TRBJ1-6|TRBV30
CAWTGLRGHNSPLHF
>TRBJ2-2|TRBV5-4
CASSFFRGSDTGELFF
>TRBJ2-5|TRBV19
CASSTIGERGGETQYF
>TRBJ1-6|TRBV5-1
CASSFGTGHSPLHF
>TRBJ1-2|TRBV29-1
CSVGGLMMGGYTF
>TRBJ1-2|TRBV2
CASSEGGDGYTF
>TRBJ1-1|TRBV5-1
CASSPRVTDTEAFF
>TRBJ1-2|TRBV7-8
CASSLGPGGNYGYTF
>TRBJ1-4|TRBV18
CASSRGTGTSELFF
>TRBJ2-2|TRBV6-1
CASARRDRDTGELFF
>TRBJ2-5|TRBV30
CAWSVRGETQYF
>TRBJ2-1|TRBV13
CASSLGQGYNEQFF
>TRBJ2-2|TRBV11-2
CASSSRGGNTGELFF
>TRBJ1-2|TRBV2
CASSVGTAIEGYTF
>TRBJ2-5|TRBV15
CATSSRTGVWETQYF
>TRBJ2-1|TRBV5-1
CASSLSGSSSYNEQFF
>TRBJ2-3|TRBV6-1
CASNRPARTDTQYF
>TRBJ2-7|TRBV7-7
CASSPGEGGEQYF
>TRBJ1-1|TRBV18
CASSPSMGNTEAFF
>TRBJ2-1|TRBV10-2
CASSVAGAHNEQFF
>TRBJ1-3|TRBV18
CATRRGLGTGNTIYF
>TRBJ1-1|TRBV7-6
CASSWDTYNTEAFF
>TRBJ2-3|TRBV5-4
CASSHRGLAGESSTDTQYF
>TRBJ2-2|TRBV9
CASSVALAAYAGELFF
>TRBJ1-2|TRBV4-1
CASSRGSPLSDGYTF